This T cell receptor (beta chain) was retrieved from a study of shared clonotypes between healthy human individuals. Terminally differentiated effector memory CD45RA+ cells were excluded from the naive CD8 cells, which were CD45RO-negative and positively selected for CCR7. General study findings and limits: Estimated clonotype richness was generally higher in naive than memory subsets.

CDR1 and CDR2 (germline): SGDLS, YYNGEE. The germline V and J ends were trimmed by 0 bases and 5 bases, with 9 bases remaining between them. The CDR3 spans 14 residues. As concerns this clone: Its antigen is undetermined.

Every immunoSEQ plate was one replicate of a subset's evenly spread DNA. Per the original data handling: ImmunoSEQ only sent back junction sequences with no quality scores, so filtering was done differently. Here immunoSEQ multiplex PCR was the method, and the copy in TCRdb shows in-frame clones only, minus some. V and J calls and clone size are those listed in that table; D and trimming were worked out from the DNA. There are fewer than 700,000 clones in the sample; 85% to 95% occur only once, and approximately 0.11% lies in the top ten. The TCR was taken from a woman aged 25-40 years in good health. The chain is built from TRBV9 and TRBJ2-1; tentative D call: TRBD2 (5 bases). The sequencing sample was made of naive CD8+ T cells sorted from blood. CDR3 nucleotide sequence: TGTGCCAGCAGCGTAGCTATTAGCGACAATGAGCAGTTCTTC. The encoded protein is CASSVAISDNEQFF.